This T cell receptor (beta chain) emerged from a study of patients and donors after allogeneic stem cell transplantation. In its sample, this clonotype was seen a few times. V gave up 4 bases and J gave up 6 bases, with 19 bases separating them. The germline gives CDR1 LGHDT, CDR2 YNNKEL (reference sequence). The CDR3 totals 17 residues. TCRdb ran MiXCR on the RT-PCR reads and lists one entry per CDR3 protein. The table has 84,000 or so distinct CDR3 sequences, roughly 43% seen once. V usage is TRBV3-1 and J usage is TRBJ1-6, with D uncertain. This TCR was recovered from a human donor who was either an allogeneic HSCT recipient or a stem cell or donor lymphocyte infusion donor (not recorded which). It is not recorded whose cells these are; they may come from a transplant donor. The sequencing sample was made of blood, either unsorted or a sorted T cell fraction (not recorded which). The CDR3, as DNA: TGTGCCAGCAGCCCGTATCGGGATCCACGGACTAATTCACCCCTCCACTTT. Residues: CASSPYRDPRTNSPLHF.